This passage covers 18 T cell receptor beta chains from one sample sequenced in a study of blood T cell repertoires in COVID-19. The repertoire was sequenced with immunoSEQ multiplex PCR; TCRdb's copy has only in-frame clones and lacks some. This sample yields around 200,000 clones, of which less than 90% are seen a single time; more than 2.5% belongs to the top ten. Sequencing input: PBMCs or T cells enriched from blood (not recorded which). The source is a woman aged 25 to 45 who had recovered from COVID-19.

The chain uses TRBV5-1 and TRBJ1-1, with D unclear. Per the germline V gene, CDR1 is SGHRS and CDR2 is YFSETQ. Trimming shortened V by 3 bases and J by 1 base, and 13 bases separated the two germline ends. CDR3 size: 15 residues. CDR3 in amino acids: CASSWNPAGNTEAFF. The DNA for the CDR3 is TGCGCCAGCAGCTGGAATCCGGCGGGGAACACTGAAGCTTTCTTT.

This rearrangement joins TRBV19 to TRBJ1-2, with TRBD1 matching 7 bases. This CDR3 is 15 amino acids long. V was pared by 3 bases and J by 3 bases, with 7 bases of the junction left unmatched. Germline V gene data show CDR1 as LNHDA and CDR2 as SQIVND (reference sequence). The CDR3 DNA reads as TGTGCCAGTAGTATGGGGACAGTTCGCTACTATGGCTACACCTTC. The encoded protein is CASSMGTVRYYGYTF.

The chain combines TRBV6-5 with TRBJ1-6; D perhaps matches TRBD1 (6 bases). CDR3 size: 14 residues. The germline V and J ends were trimmed by 6 bases and 1 base, with 7 bases remaining between them. The germline gives CDR1 MNHEY, CDR2 SVGAGI. The CDR3 sequence: CASSQGSYNSPLHF. CDR3 nucleotides: TGTGCCAGCAGCCAGGGGTCCTATAATTCACCCCTCCACTTT.

In the case of this clone: Other nucleotide sequences in the sample specify the same CDR3. V and J are TRBV19 and TRBJ2-7, with no clear D. CDR1 LNHDA and CDR2 SQIVND come from the germline V gene (reference sequence). V was pared by 5 bases and J by 2 bases, with 7 bases between. The CDR3 spans 12 residues. CDR3 DNA: TGTGCCAGTAGTCCGGGTCCCTACGAGCAGTACTTC. This encodes CASSPGPYEQYF.

V usage is TRBV9 and J usage is TRBJ2-1, with 8 bases fitting TRBD2. The trim removed 0 bases at V and 5 bases at J, leaving 7 bases unmatched. In germline, CDR1 is SGDLS, CDR2 YYNGEE. This CDR3 region has 16 residues. CDR3 sequence reads: CASSVGFSGEHNEQFF. DNA for the CDR3: TGTGCCAGCAGCGTAGGATTTAGCGGGGAGCACAATGAGCAGTTCTTC.

CDR3 coding DNA: TGTGCCAGCAGCTTGGCTGGGGGGGGTCACGCTGGCTATGGCTACACCTTC. Translated: CASSLAGGGHAGYGYTF. The chain has TRBV5-6 and TRBJ1-2; perhaps TRBD1 as D (5 bases). This CDR3 has 17 amino acids. Trimming removed 0 bases from V and 4 bases from J, with 19 bases in between. Germline-derived CDR1 and CDR2 are SGHDT and YYEEEE.

The chain joins TRBV2 to TRBJ2-7; D gene ambiguous. Germline CDR1 and CDR2: SNHLY and FYNNEI. The CDR3 sequence is 15 residues long. Trimming cost V 1 base and J 1 base, with 11 bases left between them. CDR3 region: CASSEVYKTSYEQYF. The CDR3 DNA reads as TGTGCCAGCAGTGAAGTATACAAGACTTCCTACGAGCAGTACTTC.

This clone was seen only once. This chain joins TRBV5-5 and TRBJ1-2; perhaps TRBD1 as D (6 bases). Trimming took off 2 bases at V and 8 bases at J, with 16 bases between the two ends. CDR1 and CDR2 from the germline V gene are SGHKS and YYEKEE (reference sequence). This CDR3 has 14 residues. CDR3 residues: CASSLTGQVVGYTF. The CDR3 bases are TGTGCCAGCAGCTTAACAGGGCAGGTGGTCGGCTACACCTTC. Complete variable domain (other parts from reference TRBV5-5 and TRBJ1-2): DAGVTQSPTHLIKTRGQQVTLRCSPISGHKSVSWYQQVLGQGPQFIFQYYEKEERGRGNFPDRFSARQFPNYSSELNVNALLLGDSALYLCASSLTGQVVGYTFGSGTRLTVV.

V usage is TRBV2 and J usage is TRBJ1-2, with 8 bases identical to TRBD1. This CDR3 is 15 amino acids long. Germline V gene data show CDR1 as SNHLY and CDR2 as FYNNEI. Trimming took 6 bases from V and 4 from J; bases not matched to a gene: 10. For the CDR3, the DNA is TGTGCCAGCAGCTCGACAGGGGATGTTTTCTATGGCTACACCTTC. Protein sequence: CASSSTGDVFYGYTF.

The CDR3 sequence is CASSVEGLAGGPNTGELFF. As DNA, the CDR3 is TGTGCCAGCAGCGTAGAGGGACTAGCGGGGGGACCGAACACCGGGGAGCTGTTTTTT. The chain carries TRBV9 and TRBJ2-2, with 15 bases identical to TRBD2. Germline V lookup: CDR1 SGDLS, CDR2 YYNGEE. J gave up 0 bases and V 0 bases, and 3 bases lay outside the gene matches. The CDR3 covers 19 residues.

The rearrangement uses TRBV3-1 (or the pseudogene TRBV3-2) and TRBJ1-4; TRBD1 matches at 7 bases. After removal of 3 bases from V and 3 bases from J, the junction contained 4 bases not matched to a gene. In germline, CDR1 is LGHDT, CDR2 YNNKEL (reference sequence). The CDR3 loop spans 15 amino acids. CDR3 DNA: TGTGCCAGCAGCCAGAGGACAGGCTCTAATGAAAAACTGTTTTTT. Protein product: CASSQRTGSNEKLFF.

The rearrangement links TRBV4-1 to TRBJ2-3, with 11 bases fitting TRBD1. J lost 4 bases, V lost 5 bases, and 2 bases had no gene match. The CDR3 runs 14 residues. Germline loops: CDR1 MGHRA, CDR2 YSYEKL. As DNA, the CDR3 is TGCGCCAGCAGCAAGGGACAGGGGGCAGATACGCAGTATTTT. Protein sequence: CASSKGQGADTQYF.

V is TRBV18 and J is TRBJ2-2; D perhaps matches TRBD2 (5 bases). This CDR3 is built from 15 residues. The germline CDR1 and CDR2 sequences are KGHSH and LQKENI. V was pared by 2 bases and J by 4 bases, with 11 bases between. The CDR3 loop reads CASSPILAPTGELFF. In DNA form, the CDR3 reads TGTGCCAGCTCACCAATTCTAGCCCCCACCGGGGAGCTGTTTTTT.

The chain links TRBV19 to TRBJ1-5, with 9 bases lining up with TRBD1. CDR1 LNHDA and CDR2 SQIVND come from the germline V gene (reference sequence). The CDR3 spans 16 residues. V lost 4 bases and J lost 0; bases outside the gene matches: 4. CDR3 region: CASSTLQGASNQPQHF. CDR3 coding DNA: TGTGCCAGTAGTACCCTACAGGGGGCTAGCAATCAGCCCCAGCATTTT.

The table lists this clone with a few counts. This sequence joins TRBV13 and TRBJ1-6; D possibly corresponds to TRBD1 (5 bases). Looked up from germline, CDR1 is PRHDT and CDR2 is FYEKMQ (reference sequence). Deletions cut 5 bases from V and 5 bases from J, with 13 bases between. The CDR3 is made up of 15 amino acids. Here the CDR3 DNA reads TGTGCCAGCAGCCTCCTGGGGGAGGATAATTCACCCCTCCACTTT. Its translation is CASSLLGEDNSPLHF. Based on the CDR3 plus reference TRBV13 and TRBJ1-6, the full variable domain is AAGVIQSPRHLIKEKRETATLKCYPIPRHDTVYWYQQGPGQDPQFLISFYEKMQSDKGSIPDRFSAQQFSDYHSELNMSSLELGDSALYFCASSLLGEDNSPLHFGNGTRLTVT.

The chain carries TRBV4-2 and TRBJ1-4; possibly TRBD1 for D (6 bases). The CDR3 sequence is 15 residues long. Trimming shortened V by 2 bases and J by 6 bases, and 13 bases separated the two germline ends. Looked up from germline, CDR1 is LGHNA and CDR2 is YNFKEQ. The CDR3: CASSQTQGKDEKLFF. The CDR3 nucleotides are TGTGCCAGCAGCCAAACCCAGGGGAAGGATGAAAAACTGTTTTTT.

The rearrangement joins TRBV4-3 to TRBJ1-4; 8 nucleotides agree with TRBD1. With V trimmed by 6 bases and J by 7 bases, 7 bases remained unmatched. This CDR3 comprises 14 residues. CDR1 and CDR2 (germline): LGHNA, YSLEER. CDR3 amino acids: CASSSGTGSEKLFF. CDR3 nucleotide sequence: TGCGCCAGCAGTTCCGGGACAGGTTCTGAAAAACTGTTTTTT.

This rearrangement joins TRBV6-2 or TRBV6-3 to TRBJ2-1; perhaps TRBD1 as D (5 bases). Between the trimmed V and J ends, which lost 4 bases and 7 bases, there was a span of 17 bases. The CDR3 totals 15 residues. The germline CDR1 and CDR2 sequences are MNHEY and SVGEGT. CDR3 in DNA: TGTGCCAGCAGTTCGTCGACAGCAACCCTAAATGAGCAGTTCTTC. Its protein product is CASSSSTATLNEQFF.